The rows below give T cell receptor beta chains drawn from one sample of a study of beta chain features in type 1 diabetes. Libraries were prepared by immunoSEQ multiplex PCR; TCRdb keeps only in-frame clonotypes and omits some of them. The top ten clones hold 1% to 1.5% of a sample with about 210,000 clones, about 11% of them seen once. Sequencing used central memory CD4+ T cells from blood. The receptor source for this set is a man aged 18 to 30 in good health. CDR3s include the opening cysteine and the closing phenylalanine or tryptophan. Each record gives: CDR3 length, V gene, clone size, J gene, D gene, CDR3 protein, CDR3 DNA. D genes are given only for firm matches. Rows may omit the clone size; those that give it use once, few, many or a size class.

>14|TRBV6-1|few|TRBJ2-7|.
CATIKGGQTYEQYF
TGTGCCACCATCAAGGGGGGACAGACCTACGAGCAGTACTTC
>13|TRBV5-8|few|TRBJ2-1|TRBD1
CASSWDSYNEQFF
TGTGCCAGCAGCTGGGACAGCTACAATGAGCAGTTCTTC
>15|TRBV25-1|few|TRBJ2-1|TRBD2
CASSTGLAGGHEQFF
TGTGCCAGCAGCACCGGACTAGCGGGAGGCCATGAGCAGTTCTTC
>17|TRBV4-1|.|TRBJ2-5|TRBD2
CASSQDIRGLAEETQYF
TGCGCCAGCAGCCAAGATATCCGCGGACTAGCGGAAGAGACCCAGTACTTC
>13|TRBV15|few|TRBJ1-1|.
CATGDGGETEAFF
TGTGCCACCGGGGATGGGGGTGAGACTGAAGCTTTCTTT
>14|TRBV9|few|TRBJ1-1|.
CASSVRTVNTEAFF
TGTGCCAGCAGCGTCCGGACAGTGAACACTGAAGCTTTCTTT
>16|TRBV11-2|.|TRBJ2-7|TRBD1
CASSPSVRDRGSEQYF
TGTGCCAGCAGCCCCTCCGTCCGGGACAGGGGGAGCGAGCAGTACTTC
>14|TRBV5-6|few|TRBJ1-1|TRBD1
CASNRDRLNTEAFF
TGTGCCAGCAACCGGGACAGGTTGAACACTGAAGCTTTCTTT
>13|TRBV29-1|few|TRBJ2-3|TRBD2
CSAPTSGTDTQYF
TGCAGCGCTCCGACTAGCGGCACAGATACGCAGTATTTT
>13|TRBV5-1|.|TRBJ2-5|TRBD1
CASSGQGQETQYF
TGCGCCAGCAGCGGACAGGGGCAAGAGACCCAGTACTTC
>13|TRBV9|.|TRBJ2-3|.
CASSVVGTDTQYF
TGTGCCAGCAGCGTCGTCGGCACAGATACGCAGTATTTT
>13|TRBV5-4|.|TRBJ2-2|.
CASSQVYTGELFF
TGTGCCAGCAGCCAAGTTTACACCGGGGAGCTGTTTTTT
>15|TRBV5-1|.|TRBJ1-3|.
CASSRVTGSGNTIYF
TGCGCCAGCAGCCGAGTCACAGGCTCTGGAAACACCATATATTTT
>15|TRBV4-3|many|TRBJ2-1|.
CASSQAVAPYNEQFF
TGCGCCAGCAGCCAAGCAGTGGCCCCATACAATGAGCAGTTCTTC
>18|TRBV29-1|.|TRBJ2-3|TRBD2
CSVILRTSGIRGTDTQYF
TGCAGCGTTATACTGAGGACTAGCGGGATCCGGGGCACAGATACGCAGTATTTT
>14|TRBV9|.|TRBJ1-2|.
CASSVGDRTYGYTF
TGTGCCAGCAGCGTAGGTGACAGGACCTATGGCTACACCTTC
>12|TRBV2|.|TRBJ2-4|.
CASSEQGNIQYF
TGTGCCAGCAGTGAGCAGGGAAACATTCAGTACTTC
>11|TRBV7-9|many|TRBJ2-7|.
CASSLAGEQYF
TGTGCCAGCAGTCTGGCGGGCGAGCAGTACTTC
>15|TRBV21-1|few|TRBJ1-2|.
CASSYSPGEDYGYTF
TGTGCCAGCAGCTATTCCCCGGGGGAGGACTATGGCTACACCTTC
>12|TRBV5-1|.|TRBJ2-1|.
CASSVNYNEQFF
TGCGCCAGCAGCGTAAACTACAATGAGCAGTTCTTC
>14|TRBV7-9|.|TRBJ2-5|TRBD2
CASSSLAGEETQYF
TGTGCCAGCAGCTCCTTAGCGGGAGAGGAGACCCAGTACTTC
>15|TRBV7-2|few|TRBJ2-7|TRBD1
CASRPRQGGSYEQYF
TGTGCCAGCAGGCCCAGACAGGGGGGGTCCTACGAGCAGTACTTC
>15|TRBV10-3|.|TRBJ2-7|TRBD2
CAISGGLAGDSEQYF
TGTGCCATCAGTGGGGGACTAGCGGGAGACAGCGAGCAGTACTTC
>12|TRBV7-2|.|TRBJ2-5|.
CASSPHSETQYF
TGTGCCAGCAGCCCGCACAGCGAGACCCAGTACTTC
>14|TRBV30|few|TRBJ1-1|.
CAWSPGGRVPEAFF
TGTGCCTGGAGTCCGGGGGGCCGAGTCCCTGAAGCTTTCTTT
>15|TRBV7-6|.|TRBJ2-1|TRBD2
CASSPLAGLGNEQFF
TGTGCCAGCAGCCCACTAGCGGGACTAGGCAATGAGCAGTTCTTC
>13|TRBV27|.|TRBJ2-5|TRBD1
CASSSGDRETQYF
TGTGCCAGCAGTTCCGGGGACAGGGAGACCCAGTACTTC
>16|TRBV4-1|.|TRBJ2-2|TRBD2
CASSPLVAGAWGELFF
TGCGCCAGCAGCCCCCTTGTAGCGGGGGCGTGGGGGGAGCTGTTTTTT
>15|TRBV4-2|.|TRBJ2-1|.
CASSATGTPDNEQFF
TGTGCCAGCAGCGCAACCGGGACGCCTGACAATGAGCAGTTCTTC
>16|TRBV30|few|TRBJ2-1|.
CAWSGGLTSSYNEQFF
TGTGCCTGGAGTGGGGGGTTGACTAGCTCCTACAATGAGCAGTTCTTC
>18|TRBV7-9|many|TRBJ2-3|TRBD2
CASSPYTGTSGNRDTQYF
TGTGCCAGCAGCCCGTACACCGGGACTAGCGGGAATCGAGATACGCAGTATTTT
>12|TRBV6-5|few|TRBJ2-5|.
CASSEMGETQYF
TGTGCCAGCAGTGAAATGGGGGAGACCCAGTACTTC
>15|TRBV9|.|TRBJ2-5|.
CASSPRLGSQETQYF
TGTGCCAGCTCGCCCCGACTAGGTTCCCAAGAGACCCAGTACTTC
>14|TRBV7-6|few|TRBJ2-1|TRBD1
CASSSNRGPNEQFF
TGTGCCAGCAGCTCAAACAGGGGGCCCAATGAGCAGTTCTTC
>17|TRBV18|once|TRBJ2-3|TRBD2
CASSPGLAGASTDTQYF
TGTGCCAGCTCGCCGGGACTAGCGGGGGCTAGCACAGATACGCAGTATTTT
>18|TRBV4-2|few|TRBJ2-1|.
CASSQDVRGGDTYNEQFF
TGTGCCAGCAGCCAAGATGTTCGGGGCGGAGATACCTACAATGAGCAGTTCTTC
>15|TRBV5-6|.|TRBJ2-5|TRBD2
CASSLGPGGEETQYF
TGTGCCAGCAGCTTGGGTCCGGGAGGGGAAGAGACCCAGTACTTC
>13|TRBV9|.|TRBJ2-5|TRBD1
CASSLQGEETQYF
TGTGCCAGCAGCCTTCAGGGGGAAGAGACCCAGTACTTC
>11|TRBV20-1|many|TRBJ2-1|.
CSAGRRDEQFF
TGCAGTGCTGGTCGGAGGGATGAGCAGTTCTTC
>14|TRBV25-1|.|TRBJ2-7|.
CASSDLARSYEQYF
TGTGCCAGCAGTGACCTAGCTAGGTCCTACGAGCAGTACTTC
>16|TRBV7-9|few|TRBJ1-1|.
CASPDDWSAWDTEAFF
TGTGCCAGCCCCGACGACTGGTCTGCTTGGGACACTGAAGCTTTCTTT
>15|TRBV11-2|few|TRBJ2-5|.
CASSLTSGTQETQYF
TGTGCCAGCAGCTTAACGTCAGGGACTCAAGAGACCCAGTACTTC
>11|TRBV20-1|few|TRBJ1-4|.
CAYRREMQLFF
TGCGCGTACCGACGGGAGATGCAACTGTTTTTT
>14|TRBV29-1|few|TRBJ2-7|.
CSVVTGRGLYEQYF
TGCAGCGTTGTGACAGGGCGGGGGCTCTACGAGCAGTACTTC
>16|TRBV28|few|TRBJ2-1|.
CASTPPGGVSYNEQFF
TGTGCCAGCACCCCCCCAGGGGGGGTGTCCTACAATGAGCAGTTCTTC
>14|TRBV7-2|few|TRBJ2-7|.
CASSLKGSSYEQYF
TGTGCCAGCAGCTTAAAGGGATCCTCCTACGAGCAGTACTTC
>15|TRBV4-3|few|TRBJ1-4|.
CASSQDRSEYEKLFF
TGCGCCAGCAGCCAAGATCGGAGCGAGTATGAAAAACTGTTTTTT
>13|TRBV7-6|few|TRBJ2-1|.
CASSLVETTEQFF
TGTGCCAGCAGCTTAGTGGAAACCACTGAGCAGTTCTTC
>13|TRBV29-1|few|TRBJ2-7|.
CSVEWGPPREQYF
TGCAGCGTTGAGTGGGGACCTCCACGCGAGCAGTACTTC
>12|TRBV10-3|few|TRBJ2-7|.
CAIRKENYEQYF
TGTGCCATCAGAAAGGAGAACTACGAGCAGTACTTC
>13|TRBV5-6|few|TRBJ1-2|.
CASSSDRTIGYTF
TGTGCCAGCAGCTCTGACAGGACAATCGGCTACACCTTC
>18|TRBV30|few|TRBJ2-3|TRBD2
CAWSSGLAGGTSTDTQYF
TGTGCCTGGAGCTCCGGACTAGCGGGAGGAACTAGCACAGATACGCAGTATTTT
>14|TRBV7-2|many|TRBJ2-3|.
CASRVDFLTDTQYF
TGTGCCAGCAGAGTAGACTTTCTCACAGATACGCAGTATTTT
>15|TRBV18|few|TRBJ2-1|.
CASSPDQSSYNEQFF
TGTGCCAGCTCACCTGACCAGAGCTCCTACAATGAGCAGTTCTTC